The present entry profiles one T cell receptor (beta chain) with its context. The sample holds many counts of this clone. What this receptor recognizes is not known. No quality values exist for individual bases; no much larger clone is one base distant. No treatment had been received by any patient before thyroid surgery. Patient clinical samples collected from the early 2010s to the late 2010s were retrospectively analysed using T-cell receptor beta sequencing. The data derive from a study of metastatic and nonmetastatic thyroid tumors (dated by TCRdb to about 2020). Looking at the study overall: Repertoires were compared across peripheral blood and tumor or nodule tissue samples from malignant and benign thyroid patients.

Results and caveats for the whole study, not just this receptor: TCR beta diversity was reported as significantly higher in malignant tumors than in benign nodules, in both blood and tumor samples.

The method behind the library was PCR. TCRdb names Illumina HiSeq 4000 as the instrument used. High-throughput sequencing was used to profile the TCR beta-chain CDR3 region of each patient. In the paper's pipeline: Drawing on CDR3 differences between clinicopathological groups, the researchers built a classifier meant to tell apart patients with distant-metastatic papillary thyroid cancer. The Shannon index was used to measure repertoire diversity, and the Morisita-Horn index was used to measure how similar tumor and blood repertoires were. The public reads were reanalyzed by TCRdb: fastp trimming at Q25, MiXCR alignment, in-frame beta chains only. The V and J calls here are based on TCRdb, not the publication. A total of 25,000 to 40,000 clones appear in this sample, roughly 6.8% of them only once. The ten largest make up 43% of the sample. V sheds 2 bases and J sheds 0 bases, leaving 11 bases between their ends. There are 16 amino acids in the CDR3, from cysteine to phenylalanine inclusive. Just the 48-base CDR3 DNA is kept, in frame starting at base 1.

Input material: blood. This TCR derives from a female donor with papillary thyroid cancer or a benign thyroid nodule (not recorded which). Some clones in this sample may be carry-over from other donors' samples. The rearrangement joined TRBV12-3 or TRBV12-4 to TRBJ1-5, with the identity of the D gene unclear. The CDR3 is CASSLPGDVSNQPQHF. The nucleotides read TGTGCCAGCAGTTTACCAGGCGACGTTAGCAATCAGCCCCAGCATTTT.